The 10 T cell receptor beta chains reported below all come from one sample, sequenced in a study of T cells in Graves' hyperthyroidism and ophthalmopathy. RNA transcripts yielded amplified TCR beta CDR3 regions. Primed by the HTBI set, a first-round RT-PCR was run on the TCR CDR3. TCRdb used MiXCR to reprocess the multiplex PCR reads, holding one entry per CDR3 protein. The sample shows approximately 370,000 distinct CDR3 sequences, 17% of them seen only once. The sample consisted of blood. Every receptor here comes from a woman aged 30 to 39 with Graves' hyperthyroidism that later progressed to Graves' ophthalmopathy.

This clonotype was detected many times. The chain uses TRBV6-1 and TRBJ2-7; D is unclear. Germline values: CDR1 MNHNS, CDR2 SASEGT. This CDR3 spans 13 amino acids. Trimming shortened V by 6 bases and J by 2 bases, and 11 bases separated the two germline ends. CDR3: CASRRVFPYEQYF. The DNA of the CDR3 is TGTGCCAGCAGAAGGGTCTTCCCCTACGAGCAGTACTTC.

This chain connects TRBV4-2 to TRBJ1-1; TRBD1 is a possible D gene (6 bases). In germline, CDR1 is LGHNA, CDR2 YNFKEQ. V dropped 0 bases and J dropped 5 bases, with 13 bases sitting between them. The CDR3 is 15 residues long. The CDR3 loop reads CASSQDPGAQTEAFF. As DNA, the CDR3 is TGTGCCAGCAGCCAAGACCCGGGGGCGCAAACTGAAGCTTTCTTT.

This clonotype has just a few counts. The genes are TRBV20-1 and TRBJ2-3; D is uncertain. Germline V gene sequence: CDR1 DFQATT, CDR2 SNEGSKA (reference sequence). The CDR3 runs to 14 residues. V was clipped by 3 bases and J by 1 base, with 11 bases between them. CDR3 nucleotide sequence: TGCAGTGCTAGGGACCACCAGGGCACAGATACGCAGTATTTT. Amino acid sequence: CSARDHQGTDTQYF.

This clonotype has ten or more counts. The gene calls are TRBV2 and TRBJ1-6, with 7 bases lining up with TRBD1. The V gene's germline CDR1 is SNHLY and CDR2 FYNNEI. Losses at the gene ends were 8 bases for V and 4 bases for J; bases not matched to a gene: 11. This CDR3 region has 16 residues. This CDR3 is CASSRHGTAYNSPLHF. CDR3 nucleotide sequence: TGTGCCAGCTCCCGGCACGGGACAGCTTATAATTCACCCCTCCACTTT.

The chain couples TRBV6-1 to TRBJ2-1, with a possible D match to TRBD1 (6 bases). With 7 bases removed from V and 8 bases from J, the gap between germline ends came to 9 bases. The CDR3 is made up of 11 amino acids. The germline CDR1 and CDR2 sequences are MNHNS and SASEGT. CDR3 sequence (DNA): TGTGCCAGCAACACAGGGCATGAGCAGTTCTTC. Protein sequence: CASNTGHEQFF.

This clonotype was seen repeatedly, ten times or more. This chain connects TRBV6-2 or TRBV6-3 to TRBJ2-5, with a tentative D call TRBD2 (5 bases). The germline CDR1 and CDR2 sequences are MNHEY and SVGEGT. This CDR3 spans 13 amino acids. Trimming removed 1 base from V and 5 bases from J, with 8 bases in between. This chain's CDR3 is CASSYLGGETQYF. CDR3 sequence (DNA): TGTGCCAGCAGTTACTTGGGCGGGGAGACCCAGTACTTC.

This clonotype was recorded a few times. The V and J genes are TRBV14 and TRBJ2-6; D call uncertain. Trimming took off 6 bases at V and 0 bases at J, with 6 bases between the two ends. CDR1 is SGHDN, CDR2 FVKESK, per germline. The CDR3 runs to 14 residues. CDR3 nucleotide sequence: TGTGCCAGCAGTAAAGCCTCTGGGGCCAACGTCCTGACTTTC. The encoded protein is CASSKASGANVLTF.

This clonotype was seen only a few times. The chain is built from TRBV27 and TRBJ2-1, with 7 nucleotides matching TRBD1. With 6 bases clipped from V and 4 bases from J, the junction kept 18 bases outside the gene matches. There are 18 residues in the CDR3. In germline, CDR1 is MNHEY, CDR2 SMNVEV (reference sequence). This chain's CDR3 is CASSLPAARDSPYNEQFF. In DNA, the CDR3 is TGTGCCAGCAGCCTACCTGCCGCCCGGGACAGCCCATACAATGAGCAGTTCTTC.

At least ten counts were recorded for this clonotype. This chain connects TRBV10-3 to TRBJ1-5, with no clear D. V dropped 3 bases and J dropped 0 bases, with 6 bases sitting between them. The CDR3 consists of 14 residues. Germline CDR1 ENHRY, CDR2 SYGVKD. This CDR3 is CAISDGNSNQPQHF. The CDR3 DNA follows: TGTGCCATCAGTGACGGAAATAGCAATCAGCCCCAGCATTTT.

At least ten counts were recorded for this clonotype. The chain recombines TRBV10-3 with TRBJ2-7; D may match TRBD1 or TRBD2 (5 bases each). Germline V gives CDR1 ENHRY, CDR2 SYGVKD. The V end lost 10 bases, the J end lost 1 base, and 14 bases lay between the germline ends. This CDR3 region has 13 residues. This CDR3 is CATGTANSYEQYF. Here the CDR3 DNA reads TGTGCCACCGGGACCGCGAATTCCTACGAGCAGTACTTC.